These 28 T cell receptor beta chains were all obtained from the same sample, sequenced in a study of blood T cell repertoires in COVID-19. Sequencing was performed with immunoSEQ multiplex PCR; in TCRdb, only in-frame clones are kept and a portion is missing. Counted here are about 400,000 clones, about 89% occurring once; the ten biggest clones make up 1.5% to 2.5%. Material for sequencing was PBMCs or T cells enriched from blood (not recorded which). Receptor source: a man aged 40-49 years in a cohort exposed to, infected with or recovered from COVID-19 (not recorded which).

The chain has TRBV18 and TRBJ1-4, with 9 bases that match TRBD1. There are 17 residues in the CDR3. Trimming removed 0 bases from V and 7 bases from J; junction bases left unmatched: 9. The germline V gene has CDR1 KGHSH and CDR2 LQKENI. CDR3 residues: CASSPPVADRGSEKLFF. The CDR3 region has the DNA TGTGCCAGCTCACCACCGGTGGCGGACAGGGGAAGTGAAAAACTGTTTTTT.

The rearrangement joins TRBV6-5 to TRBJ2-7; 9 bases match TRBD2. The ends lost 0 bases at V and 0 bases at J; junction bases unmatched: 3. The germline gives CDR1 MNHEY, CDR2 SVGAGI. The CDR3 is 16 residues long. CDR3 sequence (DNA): TGTGCCAGCAGTTACTCGGGCGGGAGGGCCTCCTACGAGCAGTACTTC. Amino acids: CASSYSGGRASYEQYF.

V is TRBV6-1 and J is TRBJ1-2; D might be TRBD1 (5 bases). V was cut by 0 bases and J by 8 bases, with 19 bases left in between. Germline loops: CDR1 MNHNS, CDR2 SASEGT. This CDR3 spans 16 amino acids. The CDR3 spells CASSEAVSRVADGYTF. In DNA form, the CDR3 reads TGTGCCAGCAGTGAAGCGGTCTCCAGGGTAGCCGACGGCTACACCTTC.

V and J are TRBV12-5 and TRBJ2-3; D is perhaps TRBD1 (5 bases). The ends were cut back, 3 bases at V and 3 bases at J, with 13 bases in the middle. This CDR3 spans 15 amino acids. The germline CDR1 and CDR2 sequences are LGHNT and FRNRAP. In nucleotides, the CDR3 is TGTGCTAGTGGTTTAGAATGGGGCCCGACAGATACGCAGTATTTT. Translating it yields CASGLEWGPTDTQYF.

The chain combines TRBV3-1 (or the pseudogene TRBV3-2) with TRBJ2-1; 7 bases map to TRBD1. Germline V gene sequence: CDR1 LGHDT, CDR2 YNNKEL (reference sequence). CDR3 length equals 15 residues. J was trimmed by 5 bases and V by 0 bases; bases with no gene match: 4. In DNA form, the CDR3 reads TGTGCCAGCAGCCAAGATCCGGGACAGCACAATGAGCAGTTCTTC. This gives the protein CASSQDPGQHNEQFF.

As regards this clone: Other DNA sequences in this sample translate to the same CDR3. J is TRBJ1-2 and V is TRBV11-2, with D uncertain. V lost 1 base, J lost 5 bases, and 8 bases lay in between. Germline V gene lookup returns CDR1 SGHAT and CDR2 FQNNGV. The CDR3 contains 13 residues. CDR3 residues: CASSLGQAYGYTF. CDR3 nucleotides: TGTGCCAGCAGCTTAGGCCAGGCTTATGGCTACACCTTC.

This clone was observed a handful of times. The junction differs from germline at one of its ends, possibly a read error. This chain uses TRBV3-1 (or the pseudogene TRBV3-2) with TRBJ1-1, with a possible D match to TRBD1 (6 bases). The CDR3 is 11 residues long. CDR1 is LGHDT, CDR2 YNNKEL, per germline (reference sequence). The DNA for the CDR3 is TGTGCCAGCAGCCAAGAGACCCGACAGGCCTTT. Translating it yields CASSQETRQAF.

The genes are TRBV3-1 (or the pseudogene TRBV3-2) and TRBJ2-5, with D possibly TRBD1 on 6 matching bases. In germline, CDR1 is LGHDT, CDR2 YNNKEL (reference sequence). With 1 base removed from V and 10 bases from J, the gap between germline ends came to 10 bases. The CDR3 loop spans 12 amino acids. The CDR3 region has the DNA TGTGCCAGCAGCCAAGGAGGGGGAGACCAGTACTTC. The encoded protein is CASSQGGGDQYF.

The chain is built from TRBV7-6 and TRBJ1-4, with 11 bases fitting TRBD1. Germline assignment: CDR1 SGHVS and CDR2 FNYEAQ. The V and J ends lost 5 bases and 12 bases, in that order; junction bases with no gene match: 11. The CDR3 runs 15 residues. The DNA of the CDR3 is TGTGCCAGCAGCAAGGACAGGGGGCGTTTAGGTGAACTGTTTTTT. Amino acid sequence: CASSKDRGRLGELFF.

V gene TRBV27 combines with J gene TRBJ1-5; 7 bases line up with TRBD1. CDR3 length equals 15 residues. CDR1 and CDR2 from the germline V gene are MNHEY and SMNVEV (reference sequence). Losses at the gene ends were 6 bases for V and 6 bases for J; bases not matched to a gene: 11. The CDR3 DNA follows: TGTGCCAGCAGCCCCCGATCCCGGACAGGTCAGCCCCAGCATTTT. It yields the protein CASSPRSRTGQPQHF.

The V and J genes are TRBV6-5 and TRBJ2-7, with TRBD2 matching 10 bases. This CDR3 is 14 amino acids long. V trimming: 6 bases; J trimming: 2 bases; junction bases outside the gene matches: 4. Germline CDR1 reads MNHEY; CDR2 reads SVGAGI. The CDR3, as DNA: TGTGCCAGCAGAATAGCGGGAGGCGCCTACGAGCAGTACTTC. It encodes CASRIAGGAYEQYF.

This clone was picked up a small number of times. The CDR3 protein is CASSLGGQGNGYTF. CDR3 nucleotides: TGCGCCAGCAGCTTGGGTGGGCAGGGGAATGGCTACACCTTC. The V call is TRBV5-1, the J call TRBJ1-2; possibly TRBD1 for D (6 bases). The CDR3 is 14 amino acids. Trimming pared 0 bases from V and 6 bases from J, leaving 12 bases between. Germline V gene data show CDR1 as SGHRS and CDR2 as YFSETQ.

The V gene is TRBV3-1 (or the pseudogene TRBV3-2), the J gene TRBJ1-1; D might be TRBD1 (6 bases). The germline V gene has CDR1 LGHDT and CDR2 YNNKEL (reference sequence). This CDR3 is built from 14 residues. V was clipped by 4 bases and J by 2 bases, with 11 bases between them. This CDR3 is CASSRGHLNTEAFF. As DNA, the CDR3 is TGTGCCAGCAGCCGGGGACATCTAAACACTGAAGCTTTCTTT.

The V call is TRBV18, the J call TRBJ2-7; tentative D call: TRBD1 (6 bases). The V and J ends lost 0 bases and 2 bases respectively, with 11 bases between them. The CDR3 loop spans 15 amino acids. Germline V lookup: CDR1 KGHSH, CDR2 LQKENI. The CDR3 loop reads CASSPPSRGPYEQYF. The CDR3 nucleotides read TGTGCCAGCTCACCACCTTCCAGGGGTCCCTACGAGCAGTACTTC.

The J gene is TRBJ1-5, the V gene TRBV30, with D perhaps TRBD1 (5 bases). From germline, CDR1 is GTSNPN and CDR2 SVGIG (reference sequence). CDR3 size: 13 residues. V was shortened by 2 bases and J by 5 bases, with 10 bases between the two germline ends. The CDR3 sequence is CAWSFQGHQPQHF. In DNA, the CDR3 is TGTGCCTGGAGTTTCCAGGGCCATCAGCCCCAGCATTTT.

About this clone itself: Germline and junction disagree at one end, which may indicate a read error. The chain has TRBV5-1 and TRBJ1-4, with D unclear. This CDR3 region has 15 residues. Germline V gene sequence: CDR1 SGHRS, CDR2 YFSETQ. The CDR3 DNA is TGCGCCAGCAGGTTGGTTGAGGACGGCGGGGAAAAACTGTTTTTT. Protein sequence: CASRLVEDGGEKLFF. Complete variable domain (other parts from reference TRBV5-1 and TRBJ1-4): KAGVTQTPRYLIKTRGQQVTLSCSPISGHRSVSWYQQTPGQGLQFLFEYFSETQRNKGNFPGRFSGRQFSNSRSEMNVSTLELGDSALYLCASRLVEDGGEKLFFGSGTQLSVL.

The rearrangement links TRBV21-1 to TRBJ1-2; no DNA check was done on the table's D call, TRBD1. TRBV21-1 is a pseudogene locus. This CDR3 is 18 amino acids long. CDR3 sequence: CASSKGTGTAILNYGYTF. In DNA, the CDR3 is TGTGCCAGCAGCAAGGGAACAGGAACGGCGATCCTAAACTATGGCTACACCTTC.

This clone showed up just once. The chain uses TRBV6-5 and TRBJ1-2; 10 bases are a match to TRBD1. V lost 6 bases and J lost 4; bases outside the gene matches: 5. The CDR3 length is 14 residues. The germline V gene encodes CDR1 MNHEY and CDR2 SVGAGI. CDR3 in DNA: TGTGCCAGCAGGCCGACAGGGGGCCTCTATGGCTACACCTTC. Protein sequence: CASRPTGGLYGYTF.

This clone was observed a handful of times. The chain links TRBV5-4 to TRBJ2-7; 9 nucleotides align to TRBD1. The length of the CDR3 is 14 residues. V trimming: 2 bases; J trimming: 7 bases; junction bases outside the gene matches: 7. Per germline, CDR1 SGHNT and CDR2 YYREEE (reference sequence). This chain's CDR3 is CASSLYRGRGEQYF. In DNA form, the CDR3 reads TGTGCCAGCAGCTTATACAGGGGGCGAGGGGAGCAGTACTTC.

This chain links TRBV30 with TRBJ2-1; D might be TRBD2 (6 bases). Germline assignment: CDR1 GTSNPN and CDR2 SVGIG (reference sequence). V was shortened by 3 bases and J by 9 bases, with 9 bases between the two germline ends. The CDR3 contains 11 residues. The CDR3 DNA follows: TGTGCCTGGAGGCAGCGGGCTGAGCAGTTCTTC. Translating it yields CAWRQRAEQFF. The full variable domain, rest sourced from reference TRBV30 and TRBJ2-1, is SQTIHQWPATLVQPVGSPLSLECTVEGTSNPNLYWYRQAAGRGLQLLFYSVGIGQISSEVPQNLSASRPQDRQFILSSKKLLLSDSGFYLCAWRQRAEQFFGPGTRLTVL.

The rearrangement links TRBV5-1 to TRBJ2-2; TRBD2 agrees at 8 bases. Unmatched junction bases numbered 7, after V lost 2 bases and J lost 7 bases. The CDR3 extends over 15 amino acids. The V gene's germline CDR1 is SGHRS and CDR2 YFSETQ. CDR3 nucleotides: TGCGCCAGCAGCTTTCAACTTCTAGCGGGCGGGGAGCTGTTTTTT. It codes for CASSFQLLAGGELFF.

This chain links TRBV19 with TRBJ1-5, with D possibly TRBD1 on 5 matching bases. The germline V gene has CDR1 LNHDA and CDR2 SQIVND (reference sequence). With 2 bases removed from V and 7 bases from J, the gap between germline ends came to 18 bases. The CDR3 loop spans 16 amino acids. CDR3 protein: CASSITGTSLLQPQHF. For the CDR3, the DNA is TGTGCCAGTAGTATAACCGGGACTTCCCTCCTACAGCCCCAGCATTTT. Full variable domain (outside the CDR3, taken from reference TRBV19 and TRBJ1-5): DGGITQSPKYLFRKEGQNVTLSCEQNLNHDAMYWYRQDPGQGLRLIYYSQIVNDFQKGDIAEGYSVSREKKESFPLTVTSAQKNPTAFYLCASSITGTSLLQPQHFGDGTRLSIL.

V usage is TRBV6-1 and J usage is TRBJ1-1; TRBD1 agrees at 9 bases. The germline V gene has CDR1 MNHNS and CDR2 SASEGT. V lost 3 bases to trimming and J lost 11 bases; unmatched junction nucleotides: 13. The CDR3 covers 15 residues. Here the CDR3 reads CASSDPGTGTRRAFF. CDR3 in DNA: TGTGCCAGCAGTGATCCCGGGACAGGGACCAGAAGGGCTTTCTTT.

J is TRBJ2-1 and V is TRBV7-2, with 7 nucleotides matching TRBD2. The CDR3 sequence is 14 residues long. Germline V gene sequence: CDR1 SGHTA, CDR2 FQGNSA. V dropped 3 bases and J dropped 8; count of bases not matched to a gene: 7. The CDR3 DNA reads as TGTGCCAGCAGCTTTATGAGGGAGGGCTATGAGCAGTTCTTC. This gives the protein CASSFMREGYEQFF.

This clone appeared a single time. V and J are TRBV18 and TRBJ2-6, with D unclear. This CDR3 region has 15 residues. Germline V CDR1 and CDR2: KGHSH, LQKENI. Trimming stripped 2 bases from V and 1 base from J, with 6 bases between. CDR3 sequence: CASSPGGSGANVLTF. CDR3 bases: TGTGCCAGCTCACCAGGCGGTTCTGGGGCCAACGTCCTGACTTTC. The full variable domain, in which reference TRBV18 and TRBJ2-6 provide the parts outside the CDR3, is NAGVMQNPRHLVRRRGQEARLRCSPMKGHSHVYWYRQLPEEGLKFMVYLQKENIIDESGMPKERFSAEFPKEGPSILRIQQVVRGDSAAYFCASSPGGSGANVLTFGAGSRLTVL.

The CDR3 sequence: CASSPAPGQDYEQYF. The CDR3, as DNA: TGTGCCAGCTCACCGGCACCGGGACAGGACTACGAGCAGTACTTC. The chain is built from TRBV18 and TRBJ2-7; TRBD1 matches 8 bases. The CDR3 has 15 amino acids. The V and J ends lost 3 bases and 3 bases, in that order; junction bases with no gene match: 7. CDR1 and CDR2 (germline): KGHSH, LQKENI.

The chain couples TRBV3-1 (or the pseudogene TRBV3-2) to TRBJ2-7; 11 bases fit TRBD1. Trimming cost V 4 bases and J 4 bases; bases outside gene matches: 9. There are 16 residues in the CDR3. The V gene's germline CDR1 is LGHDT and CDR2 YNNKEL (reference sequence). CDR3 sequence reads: CASSLGPGQGDYEQYF. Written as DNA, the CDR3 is TGTGCCAGCAGCCTGGGACCGGGACAGGGGGATTACGAGCAGTACTTC.

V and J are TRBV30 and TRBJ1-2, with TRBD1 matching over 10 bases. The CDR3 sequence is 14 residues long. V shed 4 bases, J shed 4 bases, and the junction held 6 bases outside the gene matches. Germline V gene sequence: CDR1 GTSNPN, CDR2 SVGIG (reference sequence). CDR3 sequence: CAWTPGQGIYGYTF. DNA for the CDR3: TGTGCCTGGACTCCGGGACAGGGGATCTATGGCTACACCTTC.